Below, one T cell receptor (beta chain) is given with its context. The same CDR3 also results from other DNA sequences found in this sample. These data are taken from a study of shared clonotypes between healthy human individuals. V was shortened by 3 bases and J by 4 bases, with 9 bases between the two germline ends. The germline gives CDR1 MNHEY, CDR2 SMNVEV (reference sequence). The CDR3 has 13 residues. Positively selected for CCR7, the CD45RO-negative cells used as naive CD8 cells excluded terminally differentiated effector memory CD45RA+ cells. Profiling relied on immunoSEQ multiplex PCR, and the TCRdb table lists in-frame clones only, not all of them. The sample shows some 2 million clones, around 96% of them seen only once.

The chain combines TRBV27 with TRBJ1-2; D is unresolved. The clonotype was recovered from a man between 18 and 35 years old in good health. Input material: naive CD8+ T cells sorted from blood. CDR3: CASSLDGGYGYTF. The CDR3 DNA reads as TGTGCCAGCAGTTTGGACGGAGGCTATGGCTACACCTTC.